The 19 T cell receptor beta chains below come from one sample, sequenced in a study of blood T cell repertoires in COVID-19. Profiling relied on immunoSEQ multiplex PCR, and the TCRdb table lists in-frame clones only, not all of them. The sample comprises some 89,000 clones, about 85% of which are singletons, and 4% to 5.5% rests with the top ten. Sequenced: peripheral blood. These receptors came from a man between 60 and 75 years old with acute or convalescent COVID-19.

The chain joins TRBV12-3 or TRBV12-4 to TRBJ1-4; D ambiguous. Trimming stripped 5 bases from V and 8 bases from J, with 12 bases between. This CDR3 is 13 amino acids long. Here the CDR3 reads CASSPLPEEKLFF. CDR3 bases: TGTGCCAGCAGTCCTCTTCCTGAGGAAAAACTGTTTTTT.

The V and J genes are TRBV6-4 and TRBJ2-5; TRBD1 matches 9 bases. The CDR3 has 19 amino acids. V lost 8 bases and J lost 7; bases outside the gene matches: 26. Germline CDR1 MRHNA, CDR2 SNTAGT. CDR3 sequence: CASPSRYWPVRDRDGTQYF. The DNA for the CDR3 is TGTGCCAGCCCCTCCCGGTATTGGCCTGTCCGGGACAGGGATGGGACCCAGTACTTC.

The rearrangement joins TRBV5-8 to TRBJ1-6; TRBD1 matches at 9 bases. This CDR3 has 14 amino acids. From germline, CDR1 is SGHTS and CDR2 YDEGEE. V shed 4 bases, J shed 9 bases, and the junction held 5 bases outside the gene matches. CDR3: CASSLTGGTSPLHF. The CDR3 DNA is TGTGCCAGCAGCCTGACAGGGGGGACTTCACCCCTCCACTTT.

The CDR3 here is CASSELRSGTAKQETQYF. The CDR3 coding sequence is TGTGCCAGCAGTGAACTAAGATCGGGGACAGCTAAACAAGAGACCCAGTACTTC. The chain links TRBV6-1 to TRBJ2-5; TRBD1 matches at 7 bases. V shed 2 bases, J shed 2 bases, and the junction held 14 bases outside the gene matches. The CDR3 loop spans 18 amino acids. Germline CDR1 and CDR2: MNHNS and SASEGT.

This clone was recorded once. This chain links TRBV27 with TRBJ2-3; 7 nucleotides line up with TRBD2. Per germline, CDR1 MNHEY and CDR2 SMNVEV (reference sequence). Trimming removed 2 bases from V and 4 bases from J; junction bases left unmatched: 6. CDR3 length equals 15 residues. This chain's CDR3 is CASSLSAGVSDTQYF. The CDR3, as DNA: TGTGCCAGCAGTTTAAGCGCGGGAGTATCAGATACGCAGTATTTT.

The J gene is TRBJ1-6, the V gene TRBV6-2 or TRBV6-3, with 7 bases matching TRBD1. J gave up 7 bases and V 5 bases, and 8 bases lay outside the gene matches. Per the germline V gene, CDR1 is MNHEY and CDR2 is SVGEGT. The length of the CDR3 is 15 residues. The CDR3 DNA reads TGTGCCAGCAGTCCGACAGGGAAGGCAAATTCACCCCTCCACTTT. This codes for CASSPTGKANSPLHF.

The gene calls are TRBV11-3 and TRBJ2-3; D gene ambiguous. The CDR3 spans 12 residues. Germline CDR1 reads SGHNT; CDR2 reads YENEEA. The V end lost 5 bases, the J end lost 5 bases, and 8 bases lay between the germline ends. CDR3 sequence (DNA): TGTGCCAGCAGCCGCAACAGAGATACGCAGTATTTT. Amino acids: CASSRNRDTQYF.

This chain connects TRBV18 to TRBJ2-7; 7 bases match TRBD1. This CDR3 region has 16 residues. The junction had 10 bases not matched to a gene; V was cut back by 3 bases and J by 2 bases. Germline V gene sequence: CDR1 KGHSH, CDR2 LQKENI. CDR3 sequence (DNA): TGTGCCAGCTCACCGTACCGGGACAGCATTGCCTACGAGCAGTACTTC. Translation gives CASSPYRDSIAYEQYF.

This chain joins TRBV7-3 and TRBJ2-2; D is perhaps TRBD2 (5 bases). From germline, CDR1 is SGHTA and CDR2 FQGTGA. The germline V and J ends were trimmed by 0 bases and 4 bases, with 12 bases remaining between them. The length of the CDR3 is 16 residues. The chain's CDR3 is CASSLTSRTLTGELFF. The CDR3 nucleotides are TGTGCCAGCAGCTTAACGTCCCGGACTCTCACCGGGGAGCTGTTTTTT.

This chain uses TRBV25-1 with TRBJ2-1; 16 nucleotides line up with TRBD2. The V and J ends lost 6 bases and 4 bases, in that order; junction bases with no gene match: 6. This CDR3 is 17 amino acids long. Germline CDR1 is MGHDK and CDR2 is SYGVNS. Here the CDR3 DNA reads TGTGCCAGCAGCTCGGGACTAGCGGGAGGGGGGTACAATGAGCAGTTCTTC. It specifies CASSSGLAGGGYNEQFF.

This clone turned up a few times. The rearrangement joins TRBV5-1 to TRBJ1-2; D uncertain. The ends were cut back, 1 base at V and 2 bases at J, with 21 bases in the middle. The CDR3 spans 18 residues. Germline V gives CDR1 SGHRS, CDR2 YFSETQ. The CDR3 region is CASSLSSSSTALNYGYTF. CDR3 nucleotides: TGCGCCAGCAGCTTGAGCTCTTCTAGTACGGCCCTGAACTATGGCTACACCTTC. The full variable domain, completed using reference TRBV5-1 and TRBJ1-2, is KAGVTQTPRYLIKTRGQQVTLSCSPISGHRSVSWYQQTPGQGLQFLFEYFSETQRNKGNFPGRFSGRQFSNSRSEMNVSTLELGDSALYLCASSLSSSSTALNYGYTFGSGTRLTVV.

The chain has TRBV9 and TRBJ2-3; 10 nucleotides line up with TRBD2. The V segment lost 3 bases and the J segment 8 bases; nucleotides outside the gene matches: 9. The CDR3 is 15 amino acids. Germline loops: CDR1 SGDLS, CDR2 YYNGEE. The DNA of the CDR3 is TGTGCCAGCAGCGGAGCGGGAGGGCTGAGCGGTACGCAGTATTTT. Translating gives CASSGAGGLSGTQYF.

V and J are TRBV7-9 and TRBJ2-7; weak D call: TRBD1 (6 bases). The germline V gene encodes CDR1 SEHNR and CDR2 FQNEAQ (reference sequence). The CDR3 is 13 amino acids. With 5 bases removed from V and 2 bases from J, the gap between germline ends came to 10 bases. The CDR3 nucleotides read TGTGCCAGCAGCCCCCGGACAGCCTACGAGCAGTACTTC. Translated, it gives CASSPRTAYEQYF.

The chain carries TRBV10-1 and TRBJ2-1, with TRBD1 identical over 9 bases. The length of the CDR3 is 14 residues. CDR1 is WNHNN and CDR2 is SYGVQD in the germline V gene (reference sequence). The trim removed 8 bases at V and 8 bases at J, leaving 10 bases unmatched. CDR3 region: CASARDRVPDEQFF. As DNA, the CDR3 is TGCGCCAGCGCCCGGGACAGGGTCCCCGATGAGCAGTTCTTC.

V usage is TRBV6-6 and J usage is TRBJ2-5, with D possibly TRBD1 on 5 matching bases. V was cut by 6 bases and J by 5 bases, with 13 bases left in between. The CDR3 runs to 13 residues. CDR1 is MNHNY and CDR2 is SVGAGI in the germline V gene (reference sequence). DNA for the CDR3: TGTGCCAGCAGCACCCAGGGTTGGGAGACCCAGTACTTC. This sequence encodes CASSTQGWETQYF.

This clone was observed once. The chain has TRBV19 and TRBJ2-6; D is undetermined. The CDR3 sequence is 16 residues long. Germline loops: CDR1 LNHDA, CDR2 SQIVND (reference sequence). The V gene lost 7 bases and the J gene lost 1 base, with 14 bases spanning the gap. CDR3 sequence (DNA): TGTGCCAGTAAACCCGGTATACAGTCTGGGGCCAACGTCCTGACTTTC. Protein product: CASKPGIQSGANVLTF.

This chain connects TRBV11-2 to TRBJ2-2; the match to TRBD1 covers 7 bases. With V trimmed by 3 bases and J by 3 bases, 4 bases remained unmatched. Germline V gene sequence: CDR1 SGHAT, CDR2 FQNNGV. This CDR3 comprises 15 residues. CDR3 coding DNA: TGTGCCAGCAGCTTGATGACAGGGTACACCGGGGAGCTGTTTTTT. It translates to CASSLMTGYTGELFF.

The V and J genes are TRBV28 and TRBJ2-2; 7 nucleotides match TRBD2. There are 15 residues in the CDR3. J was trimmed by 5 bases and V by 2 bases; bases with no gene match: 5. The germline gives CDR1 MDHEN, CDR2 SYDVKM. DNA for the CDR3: TGTGCCAGCAGTTTAGTGGGGGAGGGAACCGGGGAGCTGTTTTTT. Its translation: CASSLVGEGTGELFF.

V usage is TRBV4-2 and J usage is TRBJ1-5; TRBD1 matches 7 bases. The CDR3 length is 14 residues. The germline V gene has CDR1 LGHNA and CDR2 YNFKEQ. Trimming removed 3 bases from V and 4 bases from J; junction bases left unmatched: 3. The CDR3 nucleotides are TGTGCCAGCAGCCAGACAGGGAAAAATCAGCCCCAGCATTTT. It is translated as CASSQTGKNQPQHF.